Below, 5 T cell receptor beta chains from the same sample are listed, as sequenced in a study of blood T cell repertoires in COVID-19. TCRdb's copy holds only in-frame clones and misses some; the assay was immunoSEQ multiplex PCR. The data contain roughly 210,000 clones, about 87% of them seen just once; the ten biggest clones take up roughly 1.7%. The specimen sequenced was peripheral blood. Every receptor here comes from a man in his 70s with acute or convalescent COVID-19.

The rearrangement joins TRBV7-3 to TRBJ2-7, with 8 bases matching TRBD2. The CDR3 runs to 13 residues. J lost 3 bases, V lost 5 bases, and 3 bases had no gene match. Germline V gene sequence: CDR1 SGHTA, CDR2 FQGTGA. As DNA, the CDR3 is TGTGCCAGCAGCCCTGGGACTAGCTACGAGCAGTACTTC. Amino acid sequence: CASSPGTSYEQYF.

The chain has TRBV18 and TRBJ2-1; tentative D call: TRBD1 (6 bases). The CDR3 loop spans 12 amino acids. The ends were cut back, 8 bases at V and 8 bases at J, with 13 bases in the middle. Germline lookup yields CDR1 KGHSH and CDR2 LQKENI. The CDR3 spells CASHQGGYEQFF. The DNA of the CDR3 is TGTGCCAGCCACCAAGGGGGTTATGAGCAGTTCTTC.

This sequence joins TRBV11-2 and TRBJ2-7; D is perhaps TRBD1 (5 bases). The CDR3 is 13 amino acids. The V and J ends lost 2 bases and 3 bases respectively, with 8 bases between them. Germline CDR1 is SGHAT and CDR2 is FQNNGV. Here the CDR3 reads CASSLLQGYEQYF. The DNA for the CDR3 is TGTGCCAGCAGCTTACTGCAGGGCTACGAGCAGTACTTC.

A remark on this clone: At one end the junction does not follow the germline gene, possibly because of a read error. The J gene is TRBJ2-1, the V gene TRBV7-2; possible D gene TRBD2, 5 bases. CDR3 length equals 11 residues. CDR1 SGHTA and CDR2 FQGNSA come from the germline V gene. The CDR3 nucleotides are TGTGTCAGCAGCCCAGCGGTAGAGCAGTTCTTC. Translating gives CVSSPAVEQFF.

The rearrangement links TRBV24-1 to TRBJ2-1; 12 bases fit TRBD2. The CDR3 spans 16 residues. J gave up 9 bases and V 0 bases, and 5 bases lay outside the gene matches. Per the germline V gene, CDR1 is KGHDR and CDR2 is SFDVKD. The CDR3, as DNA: TGTGCCACCAGTGATTTGAGACTAGCGGGAGCTGGTGAGCAGTTCTTC. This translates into CATSDLRLAGAGEQFF.